Sequencing of this TCR beta chain was carried out in a study of T cell repertoires in cytomegalovirus infection. Study-level background: Public TCR beta signatures indicated both CMV infection and matching HLA type.

Study findings and constraints: CMV-specific TCR beta clonotypes restricted by HLA-C were the ones dominating the ex vivo response. Using cumulative public TCR beta family frequency, the authors identified those who carried CMV together with the relevant HLA.

The V and J ends lost 5 bases and 0 bases respectively, with 17 bases between them. CDR3 length equals 18 residues. CDR1 is SGHVS and CDR2 is FQNEAQ in the germline V gene. In its sample, this clonotype was seen many times. Antigen specificity is unknown. Via MiXCR, TCRdb re-called the reads, giving one row per CDR3 protein. Among around 630,000 distinct CDR3 sequences listed, 20% to 25% were seen once. The sequenced sample was CD8+ T cells from PBMCs. J is TRBJ1-6 and V is TRBV7-8; maybe TRBD1 (5 bases). This clonotype was obtained from a human donor in good health (CMV status not recorded). Some clones in this sample may be carry-over from other donors' samples. CDR3 residues: CASSQGTSSSSYNSPLHF. Written as DNA, the CDR3 is TGTGCCAGCAGCCAAGGGACTTCTTCGAGCTCCTATAATTCACCCCTCCACTTT.